This T cell receptor (beta chain) emerged from a study of T cell responses to AZD1222 COVID-19 vaccine (dated by TCRdb to about 2021). Background on the whole study: TCR sequencing covered roughly 230 trial participants: 200 to 220 given two doses of AZD1222 and some 25 given two doses of MenACWY control vaccine. Trial participants were enrolled into age subgroups of 18-55, 56-69 and 70-plus years, which contained around 150, 28 and 57 TCR-sequenced participants, respectively.

The CDR3 regions of human TCRbeta chains were analyzed by immunosequencing. The study's own analysis went as follows. TCRs in the repertoires were compared against a reference library of SARS-CoV-2-specific TCRs that had been generated with the MIRA antigen-specificity platform. Breadth was defined as the fraction of unique TCRs that were SARS-CoV-2-associated, and depth was defined as the fraction of total T cells that were SARS-CoV-2-associated. Using the MIRA data, each spike-specific TCR was assigned both to the spike region to which the TCR was reactive and to a CD4 or CD8 class. Log10-transformed breadth and depth values were compared by one-way ANOVA with Sidak's multiple comparisons tests. The clones in this table, taken by TCRdb from immuneACCESS, are in-frame only. Not every clone is retained; where verified, under half of the shortfall comes from an unresolved V gene, and the cause of the rest is unknown. V, J and clone size are taken as reported in that table, and D and trimming were inferred from the DNA itself. The sample table shows 100,000 to 120,000 clones, and 80% to 95% are seen once. Jointly, the top ten make up 2% to 2.5% of the sample.

Here is what the overall study found, with its caveats: Conclusions about previously exposed vaccinees are limited, since just five or six AZD1222 recipients were seropositive for SARS-CoV-2 at baseline. Participants were mostly white British and included more females than males, and it was suggested by the authors that clonal diversity may have been underestimated. Reportedly, close to half of the unique spike-specific TCRs recognized epitopes lying outside the regions that are mutated in the B.1.351 and B.1.1.7 variants. The 56-69-year group was small, and its depth increase did not reach significance, likely because of low power. Vaccine-associated CD4 TCRs spanned the whole spike protein, with dominant responses in regions 160-218 and 743-854. A significant rise in spike-specific TCR breadth and depth was observed after two AZD1222 doses relative to day 0 and relative to MenACWY recipients. Because no samples from the day 14 peak response were available, repertoires could be characterized only after the peak T cell response.

In regard to this clone: Its antigen has not been determined. Base quality data are lacking; no much larger clone is found one base away.

Relative to germline, V is 3 bases shorter and J is 8 bases shorter, with 7 bases between their ends. The CDR3, from cysteine to phenylalanine, totals 11 residues. CDR3 DNA is the only sequence kept; it has 33 bases, read in frame from the first base. The meaning of the sample's time point label: about 28 days (+/-7) after the second vaccine dose. Because spike-specific TCR depth and breadth did not differ between the two schedules, AZD1222 recipients who got a second dose at roughly 4 weeks were pooled with those who got a second dose at roughly 12 weeks. The vaccinee samples were drawn from two UK trials, COV001 and COV002, one of which was a single-blind randomized controlled phase 2/3 trial testing AZD1222 (ChAdOx1 nCoV-19) in healthy adults. For TCRbeta chain sequencing, PBMC samples from trial participants were taken at day 0 and at day 28 after the second dose.

Sequencing was performed on peripheral blood, taken 28 days after the second AZD1222 dose. The sequence came from an adult who received the AZD1222 COVID-19 vaccine. This chain joins TRBV12-3 or TRBV12-4 to TRBJ1-1, with the D gene not confidently named. The CDR3 in this case is CASSFRAEAFF. The DNA reads as follows: TGTGCCAGCAGTTTTAGAGCGGAAGCTTTCTTT.